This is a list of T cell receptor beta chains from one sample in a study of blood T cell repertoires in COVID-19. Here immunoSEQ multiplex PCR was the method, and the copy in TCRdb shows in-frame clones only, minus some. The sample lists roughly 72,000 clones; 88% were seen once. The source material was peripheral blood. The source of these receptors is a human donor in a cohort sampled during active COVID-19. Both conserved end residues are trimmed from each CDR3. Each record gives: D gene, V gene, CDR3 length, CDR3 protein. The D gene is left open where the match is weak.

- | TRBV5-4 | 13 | ASSFPDTRAGELF
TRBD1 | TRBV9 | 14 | ASSPQRGPTNEKLF
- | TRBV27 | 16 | ASRAGGFFGSGANVLT
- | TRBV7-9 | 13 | ASSLGGGGNQPQH
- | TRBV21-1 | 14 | ASSSRDRVRSETQY
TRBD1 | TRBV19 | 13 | ASSDRDRVIYEQY
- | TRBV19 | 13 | ASSIGGGSGEKLF
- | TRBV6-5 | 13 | ASSYLGGGTQTQY
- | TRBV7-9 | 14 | ASSLPPMGLFNEQF
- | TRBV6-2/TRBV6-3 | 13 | ASSSGGLVYNEQF
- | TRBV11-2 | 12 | ASSLERGSHEQY
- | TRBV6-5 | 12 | ASVETQGPYGYT
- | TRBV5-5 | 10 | ASSLRTDTQY